The sequence of this TCR beta chain was determined in a study of CXCR3-negative and CXCR3-positive naive CD8 T cells. Study-level results: Naive cells positive for CXCR3 carried more hydrophobic TRB CDR3s than CXCR3-negative ones. Cryopreservation partially decreased CXCR3 expression, and most assays used fresh PBMCs. Both naive subsets, CXCR3-negative and CXCR3-positive, displayed similar TRBV-TRBJ usage, unlike memory cells.

The libraries of TRB cDNA were prepared using 5' RACE with UMI labels. TCRdb re-called the 5' RACE reads and gives one entry per CDR3 protein, without DNA. The ten top clones account for roughly 0.38%, within a sample of about 110,000 distinct CDR3 sequences. Germline V gene lookup returns CDR1 SEHNR and CDR2 FQNEAQ (reference sequence). The length of the CDR3 is 15 residues. Points on this clonotype: Its antigen is unidentified.

The material sequenced was naive CXCR3+ CD8+ T cells from blood. The subset was: CD45RO-CCR7+CD27+CD95- naive CD8+ T cells expressing CXCR3 (TNR3+). This clonotype was obtained from a human donor in good health. Some clones in this sample may be carry-over from other donors' samples. The chain employs TRBV7-9 and TRBJ2-2; the TCRdb call, TRBD1, lacks DNA for checking. CDR3 amino acids: CASSSVQGGGGELFF.